Listed below are T cell receptor beta chains from one sample, sequenced in a study of T cells in localized non-small cell lung cancer. TCRdb's table, derived via immunoSEQ multiplex PCR, lists solely in-frame clones and lacks some. This table has fewer than 40,000 clones, 65% to 90% appearing once. The sequences come from peripheral blood, collected before any cancer treatment. All receptors derive from a male donor at least 60 years old with stage III lung adenocarcinoma. CDR3s leave out the opening cysteine and the closing phenylalanine or tryptophan. Size tells how often a clone was seen (once, few, many) or the class of an expanded clone, and some rows leave it out.

>-|TRBV5-1
ASSLAGTETQY
>-|TRBV19
ASSNPNTGELF
>once|TRBV28
ASSPRLGNSGNTIY
>-|TRBV25-1
ASSDSGRTDEQY
>-|TRBV6-5
ASSLMEGENTEAF
>once|TRBV7-8
ASSTAGVAYNEQF
>-|TRBV20-1
SAAGSGEF
>-|TRBV7-9
ASSSLEGTSNEKLF
>-|TRBV27
ASSPTPVASGTYEQY
>once|TRBV7-8
ASSFVSGRVDEQF
>-|TRBV4-1
ASSLEGGRGEQF
>-|TRBV19
ASRGSQRETQY
>-|TRBV20-1
SAGIDEQF
>-|TRBV5-1
ASSMGQGYTEAF
>-|TRBV7-9
ASSSTSGSDEQY
>-|TRBV7-2
ASSAQGYNQPQH
>once|TRBV6-5
ASSPPKIFGGEQY
>-|TRBV29-1
SVDTYNEQF
>-|TRBV18
ASSPPGHLYEQY
>-|TRBV7-9
ASNPGAGEQY
>-|TRBV4-1
ASSQDGTSVYNEQF
>-|TRBV5-8
ASSLYTYNEQF
>-|TRBV6-6
ASSYETSGSNEQF
>-|TRBV5-1
ASSYDGSGANVLT
>-|TRBV6-6
ASKKGGELF
>-|TRBV29-1
SVVLRDKGIYETQY
>-|TRBV4-1
ASSPKFPDSQETQY
>-|TRBV6-5
ASSSADRFYEQY
>-|TRBV30
AWSFFRQGAYEQY
>-|TRBV13
ASSSTRDRDNFDGYT
>-|TRBV27
ASSLSSATVTF
>once|TRBV19
ASSIVRGGPGANVLT
>-|TRBV30
AWELAGYQETQY
>-|TRBV19
ASSISPPLVVTGELF
>-|TRBV6-6
ASSPPWRQRNEQF
>few|TRBV6-6
ASSRLAGYEQY
>-|TRBV7-9
AIGGQGITEAF
>-|TRBV5-5
ASAPGGDSPLH
>-|TRBV19
ASSINGNFGQPQH
>once|TRBV11-2
ASRLTGGMNTEAF
>-|TRBV19
ASLGTGVITEAF
>once|TRBV7-8
ASSLAPGGPAKNIQY
>few|TRBV5-1
ASSSSGGNTEAF
>-|TRBV28
ASSSRTTDTQY
>-|TRBV6-5
ATFRDRGNEQY
>-|TRBV7-9
ASSPPLGQGINEKLF
>once|TRBV6-6
ASSYSESYGYT
>-|TRBV5-8
ASSAAQGYTDTQY
>once|TRBV29-1
SVEDRGSTDTQY
>once|TRBV2
ARSGTGVGPLYGYT
>-|TRBV2
ASSVEGGFQPQH
>-|TRBV28
ASSLERASYEQY
>-|TRBV11-3
ASSLIGGGTGELF